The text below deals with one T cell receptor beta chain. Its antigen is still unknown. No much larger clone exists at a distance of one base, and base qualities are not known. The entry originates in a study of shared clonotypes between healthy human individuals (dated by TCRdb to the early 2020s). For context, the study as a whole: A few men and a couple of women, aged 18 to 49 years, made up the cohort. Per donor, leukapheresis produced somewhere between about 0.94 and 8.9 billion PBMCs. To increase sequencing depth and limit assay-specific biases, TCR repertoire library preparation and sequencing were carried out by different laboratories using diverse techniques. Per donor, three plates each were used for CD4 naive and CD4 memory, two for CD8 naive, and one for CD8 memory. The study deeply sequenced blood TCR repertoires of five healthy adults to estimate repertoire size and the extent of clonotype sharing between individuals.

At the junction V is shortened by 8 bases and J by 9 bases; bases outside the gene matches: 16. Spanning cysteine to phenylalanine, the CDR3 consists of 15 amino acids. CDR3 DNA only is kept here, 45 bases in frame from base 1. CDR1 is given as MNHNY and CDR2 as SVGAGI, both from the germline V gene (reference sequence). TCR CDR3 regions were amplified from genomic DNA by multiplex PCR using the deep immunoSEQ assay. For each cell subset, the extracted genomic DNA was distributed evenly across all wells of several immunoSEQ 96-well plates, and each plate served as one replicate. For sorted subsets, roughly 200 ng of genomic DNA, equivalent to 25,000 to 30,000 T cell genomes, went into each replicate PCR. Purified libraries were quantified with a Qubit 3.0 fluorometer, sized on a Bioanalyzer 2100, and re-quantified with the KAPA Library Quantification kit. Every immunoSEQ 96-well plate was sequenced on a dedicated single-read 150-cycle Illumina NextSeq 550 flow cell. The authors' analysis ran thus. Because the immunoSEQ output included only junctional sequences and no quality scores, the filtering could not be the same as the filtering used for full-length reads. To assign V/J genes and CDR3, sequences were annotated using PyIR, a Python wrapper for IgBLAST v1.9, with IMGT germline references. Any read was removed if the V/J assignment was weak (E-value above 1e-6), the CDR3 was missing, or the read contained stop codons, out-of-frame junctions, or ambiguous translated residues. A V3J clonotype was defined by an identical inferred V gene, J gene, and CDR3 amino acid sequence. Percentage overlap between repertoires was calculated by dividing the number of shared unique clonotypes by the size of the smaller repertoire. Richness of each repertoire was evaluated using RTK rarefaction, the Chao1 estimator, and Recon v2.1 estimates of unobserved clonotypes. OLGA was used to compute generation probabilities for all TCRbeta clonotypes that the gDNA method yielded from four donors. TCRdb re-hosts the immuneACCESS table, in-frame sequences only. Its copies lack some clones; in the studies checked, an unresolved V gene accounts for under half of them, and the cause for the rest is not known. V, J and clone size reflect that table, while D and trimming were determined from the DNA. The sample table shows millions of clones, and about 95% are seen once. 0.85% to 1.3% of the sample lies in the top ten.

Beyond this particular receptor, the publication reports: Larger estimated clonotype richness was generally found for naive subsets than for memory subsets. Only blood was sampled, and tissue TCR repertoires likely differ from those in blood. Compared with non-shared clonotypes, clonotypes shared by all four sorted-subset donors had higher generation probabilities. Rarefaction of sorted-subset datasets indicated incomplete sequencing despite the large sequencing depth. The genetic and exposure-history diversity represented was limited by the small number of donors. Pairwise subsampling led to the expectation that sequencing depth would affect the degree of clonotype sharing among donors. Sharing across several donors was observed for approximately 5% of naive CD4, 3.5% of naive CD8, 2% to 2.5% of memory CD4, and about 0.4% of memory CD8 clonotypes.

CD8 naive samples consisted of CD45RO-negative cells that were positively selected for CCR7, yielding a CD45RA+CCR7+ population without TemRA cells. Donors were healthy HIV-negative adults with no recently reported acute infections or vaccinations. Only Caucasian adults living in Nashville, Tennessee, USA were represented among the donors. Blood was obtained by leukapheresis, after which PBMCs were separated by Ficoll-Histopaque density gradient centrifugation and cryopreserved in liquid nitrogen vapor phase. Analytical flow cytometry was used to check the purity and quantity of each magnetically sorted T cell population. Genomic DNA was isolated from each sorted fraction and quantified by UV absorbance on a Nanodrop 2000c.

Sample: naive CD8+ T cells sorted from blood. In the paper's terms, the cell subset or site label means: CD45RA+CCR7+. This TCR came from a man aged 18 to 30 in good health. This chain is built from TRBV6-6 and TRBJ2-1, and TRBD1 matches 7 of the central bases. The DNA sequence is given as TGTGCCAGCTCCGGGGACAGAGAAGGATGGGGTGAGCAGTTCTTC. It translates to CASSGDREGWGEQFF.